These 14 T cell receptor beta chains came from one sample sequenced in a study of T cells in Graves' hyperthyroidism and ophthalmopathy. Using RNA transcripts as the source, TCR beta CDR3 regions were amplified. The TCR CDR3 first-round RT-PCR relied on the HTBI primer set. TCRdb fed the multiplex PCR reads into MiXCR, producing one record per CDR3 protein. The repertoire consists of around 540,000 distinct CDR3 sequences, with around 15% occurring once and the leading ten covering approximately 30%. The sequencing input was blood. These receptors originate from a woman aged 25 to 45 with Graves' ophthalmopathy.

For this clonotype: Given a much more abundant clone one base away, this may be a read error. This sequence joins TRBV18 and TRBJ2-3; either TRBD1 or TRBD2 may supply D (5 bases each). V lost 2 bases and J lost 2, with 8 bases in between. CDR1 and CDR2 (germline): KGHSH, LQKENI. The CDR3 is 14 residues long. Written as DNA, the CDR3 is TGTGCCAGCTCACCAGTGGGGGTCACAGATACGCAGTATTTT. It translates to CASSPVGVTDTQYF. Together with reference TRBV18 and TRBJ2-3, the CDR3 gives the full variable domain: NAGVMQNPRHLVRRRGQEARLRCSPMKGHSHVYWYRQLPEEGLKFMVYLQKENIIDESGMPKERFSAEFPKEGPSILRIQQVVRGDSAAYFCASSPVGVTDTQYFGPGTRLTVL.

This clonotype was detected a few times. V is TRBV29-1 and J is TRBJ1-4; TRBD1 matches at 10 bases. The CDR3 runs 13 residues. Losses at the gene ends were 7 bases for V and 7 bases for J; bases not matched to a gene: 6. Germline lookup yields CDR1 SQVTM and CDR2 ANQGSEA. The CDR3 protein is CSAWDRGGEKLFF. The CDR3 DNA reads as TGCAGCGCATGGGACAGGGGCGGTGAAAAACTGTTTTTT. Complete variable domain (other parts from reference TRBV29-1 and TRBJ1-4): SAVISQKPSRDICQRGTSLTIQCQVDSQVTMMFWYRQQPGQSLTLIATANQGSEATYESGFVIDKFPISRPNLTFSTLTVSNMSPEDSSIYLCSAWDRGGEKLFFGSGTQLSVL.

V usage is TRBV6-5 and J usage is TRBJ2-1; D may be TRBD1 (5 bases). The CDR3 sequence is 13 residues long. The V and J ends lost 6 bases and 8 bases respectively, with 14 bases between them. CDR1 and CDR2 (germline): MNHEY, SVGAGI. CDR3 loop: CASRRQMADEQFF. The CDR3 DNA follows: TGTGCCAGCAGAAGACAGATGGCGGATGAGCAGTTCTTC.

This clonotype has ten or more counts. The V gene is TRBV12-3 or TRBV12-4, the J gene TRBJ2-1, with 10 bases fitting TRBD1. This CDR3 spans 16 amino acids. V dropped 0 bases and J dropped 8; count of bases not matched to a gene: 7. As DNA, the CDR3 is TGTGCCAGCAGTTTAGCCATGGACAGGGGGTTCGATGAGCAGTTCTTC. The encoded protein is CASSLAMDRGFDEQFF.

A note on this clonotype: A much larger clonotype is one base distant, so this may be a read error. This sequence joins TRBV20-1 and TRBJ2-1; D is ambiguous. This CDR3 spans 14 amino acids. Trimming removed 4 bases from V and 0 bases from J, with 10 bases in between. Per the germline V gene, CDR1 is DFQATT and CDR2 is SNEGSKA (reference sequence). CDR3 region: CSAIVVSSYNEQFF. CDR3 nucleotides: TGCAGTGCTATAGTGGTCAGCTCCTACAATGAGCAGTTCTTC.

The chain has TRBV5-1 and TRBJ2-5; D is uncertain. Germline V gene data show CDR1 as SGHRS and CDR2 as YFSETQ. The CDR3 is 16 amino acids. V dropped 4 bases and J dropped 2 bases, with 18 bases sitting between them. DNA for the CDR3: TGCGCCAGCAGCAATGACTGGTCAGAAACTCAAGAGACCCAGTACTTC. This codes for CASSNDWSETQETQYF.

This rearrangement joins TRBV11-2 to TRBJ1-4; D is possibly TRBD1 (5 bases). The V and J ends lost 1 base and 8 bases respectively, with 8 bases between them. Germline values: CDR1 SGHAT, CDR2 FQNNGV. The CDR3 runs 13 residues. The CDR3 DNA reads TGTGCCAGCAGCTTAGCGCGGGGGGAAAAACTGTTTTTT. It specifies CASSLARGEKLFF.

V gene TRBV12-3 or TRBV12-4 combines with J gene TRBJ2-1, with TRBD2 matching 7 bases. This CDR3 is built from 16 residues. Trimming cost V 6 bases and J 7 bases; bases outside gene matches: 15. CDR3 in amino acids: CASRGGLAGVRNEQFF. In DNA, the CDR3 is TGTGCCAGCAGGGGGGGTCTTGCGGGAGTCAGGAATGAGCAGTTCTTC.

This clonotype was observed many times. The V call is TRBV13, the J call TRBJ1-1; D is undetermined. This CDR3 is 14 amino acids long. The germline V and J ends were trimmed by 3 bases and 5 bases, with 13 bases remaining between them. Germline V gives CDR1 PRHDT, CDR2 FYEKMQ (reference sequence). The CDR3 DNA reads as TGTGCCAGCAGCTTCAGCACCGGACGAACTGAAGCTTTCTTT. This translates into CASSFSTGRTEAFF. The whole variable domain, filled in from reference TRBV13 and TRBJ1-1, reads AAGVIQSPRHLIKEKRETATLKCYPIPRHDTVYWYQQGPGQDPQFLISFYEKMQSDKGSIPDRFSAQQFSDYHSELNMSSLELGDSALYFCASSFSTGRTEAFFGQGTRLTVV.

There are many counts of this clonotype. This chain links TRBV7-2 with TRBJ1-5; D unresolved. V was pared by 4 bases and J by 2 bases, with 6 bases between. This CDR3 is 13 amino acids long. Germline V lookup: CDR1 SGHTA, CDR2 FQGNSA. This CDR3 reads CASSSSGNQPQHF. The DNA of the CDR3 is TGTGCCAGCAGCTCCTCGGGCAATCAGCCCCAGCATTTT.

This chain links TRBV2 with TRBJ1-4, with 8 positions matching TRBD1. Trimming removed 6 bases from V and 8 bases from J; junction bases left unmatched: 11. Germline V lookup: CDR1 SNHLY, CDR2 FYNNEI. The CDR3 is 15 residues long. For the CDR3, the DNA is TGTGCCAGCAGGAAACCAGGGGGCGCCGAAGAAAAACTGTTTTTT. Amino acids: CASRKPGGAEEKLFF.

As to this clonotype: Since a much larger clone is just one base distant, this may be a read error. V usage is TRBV5-1 and J usage is TRBJ2-1, with 7 bases aligning to TRBD1. Unmatched junction bases numbered 7, after V lost 3 bases and J lost 10 bases. This CDR3 spans 13 amino acids. Germline CDR1 SGHRS, CDR2 YFSETQ. CDR3 region: CASSSPGTVEQFF. The DNA of the CDR3 is TGCGCCAGCAGCTCTCCGGGGACAGTCGAGCAGTTCTTC.

A remark on this clonotype: Since a much larger clone is just one base distant, this may be a read error. This likely comes from a read error, as the CDR3 has no conserved phenylalanine or tryptophan at its end. The gene calls are TRBV28 and TRBJ2-5; D ambiguous. Trimming removed 4 bases at V and 4 bases at J, with 4 bases between. The CDR3 runs 11 residues. CDR1 and CDR2 from the germline V gene are MDHEN and SYDVKM. As DNA, the CDR3 is TGTGCCAGCAGTTCCCTAGAGACCCAGTACCTC. Translating it yields CASSSLETQYL.

This clonotype was counted a few times. The rearrangement joins TRBV10-1 to TRBJ1-4; TRBD1 is a possible D gene (5 bases). The CDR3 is 13 amino acids. The germline V and J ends were trimmed by 4 bases and 7 bases, with 10 bases remaining between them. CDR1 is WNHNN and CDR2 is SYGVQD in the germline V gene (reference sequence). CDR3: CASSGGYGEKLFF. The CDR3, as DNA: TGCGCCAGCAGTGGGGGGTACGGTGAAAAACTGTTTTTT.